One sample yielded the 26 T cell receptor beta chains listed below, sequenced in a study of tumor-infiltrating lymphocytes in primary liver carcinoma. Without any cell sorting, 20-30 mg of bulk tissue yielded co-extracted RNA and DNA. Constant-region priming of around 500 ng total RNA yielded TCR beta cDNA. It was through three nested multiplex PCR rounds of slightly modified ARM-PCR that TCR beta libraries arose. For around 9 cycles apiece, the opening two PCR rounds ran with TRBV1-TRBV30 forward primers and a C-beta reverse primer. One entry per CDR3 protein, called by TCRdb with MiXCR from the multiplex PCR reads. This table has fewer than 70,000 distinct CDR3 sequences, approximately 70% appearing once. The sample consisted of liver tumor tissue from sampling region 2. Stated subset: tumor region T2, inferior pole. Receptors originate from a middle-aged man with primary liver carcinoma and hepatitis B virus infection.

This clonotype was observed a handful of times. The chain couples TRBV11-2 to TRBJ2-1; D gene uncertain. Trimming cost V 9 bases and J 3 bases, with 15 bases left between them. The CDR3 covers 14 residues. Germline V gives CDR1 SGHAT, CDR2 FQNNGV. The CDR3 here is CARTPDGGYNEQFF. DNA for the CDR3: TGTGCCAGGACCCCCGATGGCGGCTACAATGAGCAGTTCTTC.

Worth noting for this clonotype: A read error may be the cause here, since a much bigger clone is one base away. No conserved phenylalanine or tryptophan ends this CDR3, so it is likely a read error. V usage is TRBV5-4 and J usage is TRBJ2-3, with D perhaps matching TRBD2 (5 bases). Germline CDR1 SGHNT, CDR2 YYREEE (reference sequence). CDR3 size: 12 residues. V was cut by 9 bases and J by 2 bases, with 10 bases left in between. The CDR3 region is CATRGATDTQYL. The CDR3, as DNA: TGTGCCACCCGGGGAGCCACAGATACGCAGTATCTT.

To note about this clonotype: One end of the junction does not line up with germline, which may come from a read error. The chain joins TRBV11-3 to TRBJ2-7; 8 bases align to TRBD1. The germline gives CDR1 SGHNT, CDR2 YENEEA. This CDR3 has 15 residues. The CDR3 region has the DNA TGTGCCAGGAGCTTCGGGACAGGTACAACCTACGAGCAGTACTTC. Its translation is CARSFGTGTTYEQYF.

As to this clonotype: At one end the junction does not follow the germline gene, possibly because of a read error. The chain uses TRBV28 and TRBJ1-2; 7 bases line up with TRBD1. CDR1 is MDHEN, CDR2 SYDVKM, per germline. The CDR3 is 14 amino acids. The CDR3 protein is CASSPIQGSYGYAF. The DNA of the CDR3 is TGTGCCAGCAGTCCCATACAGGGGTCCTATGGCTACGCCTTC.

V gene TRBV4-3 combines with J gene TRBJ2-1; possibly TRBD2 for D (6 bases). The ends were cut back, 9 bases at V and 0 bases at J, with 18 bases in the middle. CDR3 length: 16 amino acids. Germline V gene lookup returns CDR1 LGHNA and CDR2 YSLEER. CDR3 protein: CARNQEDGSSYNEQFF. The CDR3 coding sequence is TGCGCCAGAAACCAAGAAGACGGGAGCTCCTACAATGAGCAGTTCTTC.

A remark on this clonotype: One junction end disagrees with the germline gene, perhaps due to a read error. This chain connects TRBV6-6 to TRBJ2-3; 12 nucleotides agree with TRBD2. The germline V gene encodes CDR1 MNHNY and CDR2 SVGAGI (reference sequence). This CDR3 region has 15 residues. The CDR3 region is CASILTSGSADTQYF. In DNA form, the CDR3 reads TGTGCAAGCATTTTGACTAGCGGGAGTGCAGATACGCAGTATTTT.

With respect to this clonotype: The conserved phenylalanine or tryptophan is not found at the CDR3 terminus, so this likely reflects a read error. CDR3 residues: CRVRKRAGRGYTS. The CDR3 nucleotides are TGCCGCGTCCGCAAAAGGGCAGGGCGAGGCTACACCTCC. The chain combines TRBV29-1 with TRBJ1-2, with D possibly TRBD1 on 5 matching bases. Germline-derived CDR1 and CDR2 are SQVTM and ANQGSEA. The length of the CDR3 is 13 residues.

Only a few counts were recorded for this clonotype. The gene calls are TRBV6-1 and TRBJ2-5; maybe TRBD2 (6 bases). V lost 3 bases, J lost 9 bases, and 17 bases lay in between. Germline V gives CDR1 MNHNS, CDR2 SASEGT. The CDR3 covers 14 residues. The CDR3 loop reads CASSEASATTSQYF. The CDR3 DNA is TGTGCCAGCAGTGAGGCTAGCGCCACGACCTCCCAGTACTTC.

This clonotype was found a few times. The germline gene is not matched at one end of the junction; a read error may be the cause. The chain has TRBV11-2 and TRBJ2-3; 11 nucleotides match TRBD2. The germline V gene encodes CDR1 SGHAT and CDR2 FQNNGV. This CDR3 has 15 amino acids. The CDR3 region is CTSRGTSGDTDTQYF. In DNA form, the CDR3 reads TGTACCAGCAGAGGGACTAGCGGAGACACAGATACGCAGTATTTT.

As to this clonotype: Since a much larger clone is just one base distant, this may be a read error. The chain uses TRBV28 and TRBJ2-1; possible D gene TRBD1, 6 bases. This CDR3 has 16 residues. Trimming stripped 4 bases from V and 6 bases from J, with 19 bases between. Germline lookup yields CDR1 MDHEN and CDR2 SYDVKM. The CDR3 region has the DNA TGTGCCAGCAGTTCCCAAACAGGGCAGGGTCGCAATGAGCAGTTCTTC. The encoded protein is CASSSQTGQGRNEQFF.

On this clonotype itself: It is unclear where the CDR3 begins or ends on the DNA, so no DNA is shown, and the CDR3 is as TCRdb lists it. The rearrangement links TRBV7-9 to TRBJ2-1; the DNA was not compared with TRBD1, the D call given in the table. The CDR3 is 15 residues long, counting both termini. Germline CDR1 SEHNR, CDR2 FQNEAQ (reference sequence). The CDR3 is CASSRVGTGNNEQLF.

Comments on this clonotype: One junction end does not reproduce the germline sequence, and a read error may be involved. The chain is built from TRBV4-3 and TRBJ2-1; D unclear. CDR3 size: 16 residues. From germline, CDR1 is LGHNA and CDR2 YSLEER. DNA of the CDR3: TGCGCTAGCAGCCAAGATAGAATAGACACCTACAATGCGCAGTTCTTC. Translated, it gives CASSQDRIDTYNAQFF.

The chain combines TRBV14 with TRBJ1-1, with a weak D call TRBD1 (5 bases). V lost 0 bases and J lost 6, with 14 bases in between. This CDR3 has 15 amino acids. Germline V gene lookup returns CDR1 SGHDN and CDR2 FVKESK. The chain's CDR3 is CASSQDSRGRSEAFF. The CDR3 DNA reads TGTGCCAGCAGCCAAGATTCCCGGGGCAGGTCTGAAGCTTTCTTT. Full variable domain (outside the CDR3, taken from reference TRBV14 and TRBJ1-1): EAGVTQFPSHSVIEKGQTVTLRCDPISGHDNLYWYRRVMGKEIKFLLHFVKESKQDESGMPNNRFLAERTGGTYSTLKVQPAELEDSGVYFCASSQDSRGRSEAFFGQGTRLTVV.

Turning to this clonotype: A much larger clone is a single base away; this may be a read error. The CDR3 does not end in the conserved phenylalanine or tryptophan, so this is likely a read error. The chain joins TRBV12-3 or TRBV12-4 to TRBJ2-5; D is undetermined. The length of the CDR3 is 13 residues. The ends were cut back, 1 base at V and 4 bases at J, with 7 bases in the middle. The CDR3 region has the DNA TGTGCCAGCAGTTTAGGGCATGGAGAGACCCAGTACTCC. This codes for CASSLGHGETQYS.

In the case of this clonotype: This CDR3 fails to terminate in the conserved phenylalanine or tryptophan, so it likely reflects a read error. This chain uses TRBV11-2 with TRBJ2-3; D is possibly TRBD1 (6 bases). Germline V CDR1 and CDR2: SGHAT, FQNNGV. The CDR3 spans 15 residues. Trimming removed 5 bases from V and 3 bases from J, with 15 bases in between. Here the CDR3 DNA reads TGTGCCAGCAGCATATCGTCAGGGGCGACAGATACGCAGTATATT. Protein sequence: CASSISSGATDTQYI.

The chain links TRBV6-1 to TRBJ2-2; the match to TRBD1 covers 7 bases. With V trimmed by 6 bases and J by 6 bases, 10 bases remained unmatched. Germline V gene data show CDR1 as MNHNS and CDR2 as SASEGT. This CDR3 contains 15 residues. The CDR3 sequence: CASRIGGGGAGELFF. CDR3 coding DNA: TGTGCCAGCAGGATAGGGGGCGGAGGAGCCGGGGAGCTGTTTTTT.

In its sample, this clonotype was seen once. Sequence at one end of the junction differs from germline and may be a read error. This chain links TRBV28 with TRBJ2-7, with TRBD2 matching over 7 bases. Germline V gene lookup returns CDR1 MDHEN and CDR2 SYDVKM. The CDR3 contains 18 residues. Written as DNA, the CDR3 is TGTGCCAGCAGTCAATTATTTGCGGGGGAACGACTATCCTACGAGCAGTATTTC. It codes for CASSQLFAGERLSYEQYF.

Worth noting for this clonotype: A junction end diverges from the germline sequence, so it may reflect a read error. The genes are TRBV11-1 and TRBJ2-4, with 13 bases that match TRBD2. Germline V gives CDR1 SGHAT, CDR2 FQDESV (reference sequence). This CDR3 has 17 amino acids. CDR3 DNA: TGTGTCAGCAGCTTTCCTGGGACTAGCGGGACCAGAAACATTCAATATTTC. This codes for CVSSFPGTSGTRNIQYF.

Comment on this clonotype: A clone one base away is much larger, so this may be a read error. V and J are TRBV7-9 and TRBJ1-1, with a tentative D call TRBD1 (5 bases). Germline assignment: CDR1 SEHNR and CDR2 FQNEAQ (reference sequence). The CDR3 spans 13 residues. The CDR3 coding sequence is TGTGCCAGCGGCTTAGAGACAGTTACTGAAGCTTTCTTT. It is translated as CASGLETVTEAFF.

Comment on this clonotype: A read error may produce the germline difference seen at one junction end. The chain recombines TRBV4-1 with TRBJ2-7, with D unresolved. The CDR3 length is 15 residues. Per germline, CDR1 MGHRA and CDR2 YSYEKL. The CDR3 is CASSQETRHTYEQYF. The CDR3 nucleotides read TGCGCCAGCAGCCAAGAGACGCGACACACCTACGAGCAGTATTTC.

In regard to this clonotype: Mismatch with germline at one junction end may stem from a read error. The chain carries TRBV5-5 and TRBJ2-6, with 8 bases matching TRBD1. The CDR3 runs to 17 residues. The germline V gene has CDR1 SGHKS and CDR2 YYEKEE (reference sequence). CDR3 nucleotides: TGTGCCAGTAGCTTATGGACAGGGCTTGTTGGGGCCGACGTCCTGACTTTC. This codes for CASSLWTGLVGADVLTF.

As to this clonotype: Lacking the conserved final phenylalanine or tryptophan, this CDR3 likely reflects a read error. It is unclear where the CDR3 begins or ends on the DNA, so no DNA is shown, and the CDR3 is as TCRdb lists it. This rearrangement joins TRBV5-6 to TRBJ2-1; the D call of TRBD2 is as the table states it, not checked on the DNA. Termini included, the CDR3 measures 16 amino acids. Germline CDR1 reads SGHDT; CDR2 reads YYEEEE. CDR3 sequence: CASSPSGSGRDNEQFI.

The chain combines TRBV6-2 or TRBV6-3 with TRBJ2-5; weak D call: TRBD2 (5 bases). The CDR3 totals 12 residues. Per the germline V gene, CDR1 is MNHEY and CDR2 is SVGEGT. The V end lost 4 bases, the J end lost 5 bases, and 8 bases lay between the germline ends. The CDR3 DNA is TGTGCCAGCAGTTGCTCGGGGGAGACCCAGTACTTC. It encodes CASSCSGETQYF.

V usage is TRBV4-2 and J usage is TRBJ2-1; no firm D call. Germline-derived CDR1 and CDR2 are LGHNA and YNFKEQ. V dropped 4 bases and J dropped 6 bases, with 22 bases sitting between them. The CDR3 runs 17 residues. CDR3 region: CASSREIGSIILNEQFF. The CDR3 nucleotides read TGTGCCAGCAGCCGAGAAATAGGGTCCATAATACTCAATGAGCAGTTCTTC.

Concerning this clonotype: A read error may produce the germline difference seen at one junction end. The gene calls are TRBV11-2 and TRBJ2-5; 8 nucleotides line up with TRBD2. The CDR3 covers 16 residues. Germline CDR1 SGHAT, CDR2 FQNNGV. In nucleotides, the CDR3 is TGTGTCAGCAACCAAACTCCTGGCGGGGGGAGAGAGACGCAGTACTTC. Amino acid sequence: CVSNQTPGGGRETQYF.

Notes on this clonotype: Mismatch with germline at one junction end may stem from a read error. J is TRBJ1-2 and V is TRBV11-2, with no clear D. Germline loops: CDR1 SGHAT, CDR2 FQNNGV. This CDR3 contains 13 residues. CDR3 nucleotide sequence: TGTGCCGGCAGCTTAACGGGTAACTATAACTACACCTTC. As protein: CAGSLTGNYNYTF.